Shown below are 32 T cell receptor beta chains from a single sample sequenced in a study of shared clonotypes between healthy human individuals. The naive CD8 subset, CD45RO-negative cells positively selected for CCR7, excluded terminally differentiated effector memory CD45RA+ cells. Method: immunoSEQ multiplex PCR; TCRdb's copy keeps in-frame clones and lacks some. The sample has about 2 million clones, about 94% seen once. Sequenced input: naive CD8+ T cells sorted from blood. The receptor set was obtained from a young man in good health.

J is TRBJ1-2 and V is TRBV5-5, with 9 positions matching TRBD1. J lost 1 base, V lost 0 bases, and 4 bases had no gene match. The CDR3 totals 16 residues. CDR1 is SGHKS, CDR2 YYEKEE, per germline (reference sequence). CDR3 DNA sequence: TGTGCCAGCAGCTTGGCCGGGGACAGGGATAACTATGGCTACACCTTC. Encoded protein: CASSLAGDRDNYGYTF.

The J gene is TRBJ2-7, the V gene TRBV4-1; TRBD1 agrees at 7 bases. V shed 1 base and J 0 bases; nucleotides not matched to a gene: 6. The CDR3 sequence is 16 residues long. Per the germline V gene, CDR1 is MGHRA and CDR2 is YSYEKL. The CDR3 DNA is TGCGCCAGCAGCCAAGCCGGACAGGCCCGCTCCTACGAGCAGTACTTC. Its translation is CASSQAGQARSYEQYF.

This clone was counted a few times. This chain links TRBV5-1 with TRBJ1-5; no clear D gene. The germline V gene encodes CDR1 SGHRS and CDR2 YFSETQ. V lost 5 bases and J lost 3, with 15 bases in between. The CDR3 totals 15 residues. The CDR3 reads CASSLGSGDNQPQHF. The CDR3 coding sequence is TGCGCCAGCAGTCTGGGGTCAGGAGACAATCAGCCCCAGCATTTT.

In DNA, the CDR3 is TGTGCCAGCAGCTTGCCCTTAGCGGGAGACGGCAATGAGCAGTTCTTC. Amino acids: CASSLPLAGDGNEQFF. The chain combines TRBV7-9 with TRBJ2-1; 9 bases match TRBD2. With V trimmed by 3 bases and J by 6 bases, 9 bases remained unmatched. Germline V gives CDR1 SEHNR, CDR2 FQNEAQ (reference sequence). This CDR3 has 16 residues.

The chain employs TRBV5-6 and TRBJ2-7; D is perhaps TRBD1 (6 bases). The germline V gene encodes CDR1 SGHDT and CDR2 YYEEEE. V was shortened by 3 bases and J by 6 bases, with 19 bases between the two germline ends. This CDR3 is built from 15 residues. DNA for the CDR3: TGTGCCAGCAGCTGGGAGACAGGCTTACTTGGCGAGCAGTACTTC. Its protein is CASSWETGLLGEQYF. The whole variable domain, remainder taken from reference TRBV5-6 and TRBJ2-7, is DAGVTQSPTHLIKTRGQQVTLRCSPKSGHDTVSWYQQALGQGPQFIFQYYEEEERQRGNFPDRFSGHQFPNYSSELNVNALLLGDSALYLCASSWETGLLGEQYFGPGTRLTVT.

Remarks on this clone: The sample contains more than one DNA sequence encoding this CDR3. This sequence joins TRBV7-9 and TRBJ2-1; D possibly uses TRBD1 or TRBD2 (5 bases each). CDR1 and CDR2 from the germline V gene are SEHNR and FQNEAQ (reference sequence). Trimming shortened V by 5 bases and J by 5 bases, and 16 bases separated the two germline ends. The CDR3 is 15 amino acids. CDR3 bases: TGTGCCAGCAGCCTAGGGCAGGGAGTGCACAATGAGCAGTTCTTC. Translating gives CASSLGQGVHNEQFF.

V and J are TRBV10-3 and TRBJ2-3; D call uncertain. Trimming removed 0 bases at V and 10 bases at J, with 11 bases between. The CDR3 is 13 residues long. Germline V CDR1 and CDR2: ENHRY, SYGVKD. The CDR3 region is CAISESSEGPQYF. In nucleotides, the CDR3 is TGTGCCATCAGTGAGTCGAGTGAAGGCCCGCAGTATTTT.

V and J are TRBV7-6 and TRBJ2-3; 11 bases map to TRBD2. The CDR3 length is 15 residues. From germline, CDR1 is SGHVS and CDR2 FNYEAQ. V shed 7 bases and J 2 bases; nucleotides not matched to a gene: 5. The CDR3 DNA reads as TGTGCCAGCAACGAACTAGCGGGAGCCACAGATACGCAGTATTTT. It is translated as CASNELAGATDTQYF.

Remarks on this clone: The same CDR3 is also encoded by other DNA sequences in this sample. The chain combines TRBV27 with TRBJ1-1; no firm D call. Trimming removed 3 bases from V and 1 base from J, with 6 bases in between. The CDR3 covers 13 residues. Germline V gene sequence: CDR1 MNHEY, CDR2 SMNVEV (reference sequence). The CDR3: CASSFGKNTEAFF. DNA of the CDR3: TGTGCCAGCAGTTTCGGAAAGAACACTGAAGCTTTCTTT.

The CDR3 spells CASSLASGSGNEQFF. The DNA for the CDR3 is TGTGCCAGCAGCTTAGCCAGCGGGAGCGGCAATGAGCAGTTCTTC. The chain joins TRBV7-9 to TRBJ2-1; 8 positions agree with TRBD2. Germline CDR1 is SEHNR and CDR2 is FQNEAQ (reference sequence). The V gene end was trimmed by 0 bases and the J gene end by 6 bases; junction bases not matched to a gene: 4. The CDR3 extends over 15 amino acids.

V gene TRBV6-5 combines with J gene TRBJ1-2; 10 nucleotides agree with TRBD1. The CDR3 is made up of 13 amino acids. Per the germline V gene, CDR1 is MNHEY and CDR2 is SVGAGI. CDR3: CEVPRDRGHGYTF. As DNA, the CDR3 is TGTGAGGTCCCGCGAGACAGGGGGCATGGCTACACCTTC.

With respect to this clone: One end of the junction does not line up with germline, which may come from a read error. The chain combines TRBV2 with TRBJ2-7; D is possibly TRBD1 or TRBD2 (5 bases each). Germline CDR1 is SNHLY and CDR2 is FYNNEI. The CDR3 is 14 amino acids. The CDR3 DNA sequence: TGTGCCAGCAATGAAGGGACCAGCGGTAACGAGCAGTACTTC. As protein: CASNEGTSGNEQYF.

The rearrangement links TRBV2 to TRBJ1-2, with 11 positions matching TRBD1. The J segment lost 4 bases and the V segment lost 2 bases, leaving 6 bases of the junction unmatched. Germline V lookup: CDR1 SNHLY, CDR2 FYNNEI. This CDR3 region has 16 residues. CDR3 protein: CASSERLGTGGYGYTF. The CDR3 DNA reads as TGTGCCAGCAGTGAAAGGTTGGGGACAGGGGGCTATGGCTACACCTTC.

The chain combines TRBV6-5 with TRBJ2-5; D perhaps matches TRBD1 (6 bases). CDR3 length equals 14 residues. Germline CDR1 is MNHEY and CDR2 is SVGAGI. V lost 5 bases to trimming and J lost 5 bases, with 15 bases between them. DNA of the CDR3: TGTGCCAGCAGTGTAACAGGGTACGATGAGACCCAGTACTTC. It is translated as CASSVTGYDETQYF.

The V and J genes are TRBV7-9 and TRBJ2-1; 10 bases are shared with TRBD2. CDR3 length: 16 amino acids. Germline CDR1 reads SEHNR; CDR2 reads FQNEAQ (reference sequence). The junction had 5 bases not matched to a gene; V was cut back by 1 base and J by 5 bases. DNA for the CDR3: TGTGCCAGCAGCTTAGTTAGCGGGAGGCCCAACAATGAGCAGTTCTTC. Translation gives CASSLVSGRPNNEQFF.

The J gene is TRBJ2-6, the V gene TRBV11-2, with D perhaps matching TRBD2 (5 bases). CDR1 and CDR2 (germline): SGHAT, FQNNGV. V was trimmed by 4 bases and J by 1 base, leaving 8 bases between them. The CDR3 runs to 15 residues. CDR3 loop: CASSYPGSGANVLTF. Here the CDR3 DNA reads TGTGCCAGCAGCTACCCGGGGTCTGGGGCCAACGTCCTGACTTTC.

The chain joins TRBV30 to TRBJ1-3, with D possibly being TRBD1 (5 bases). V gave up 4 bases and J gave up 0 bases, with 13 bases separating them. This CDR3 comprises 15 residues. Germline CDR1 GTSNPN, CDR2 SVGIG (reference sequence). For the CDR3, the DNA is TGTGCCTGGATCAACAGGCCAATCTCTGGAAACACCATATATTTT. It yields the protein CAWINRPISGNTIYF. The full variable domain, in which reference TRBV30 and TRBJ1-3 provide the parts outside the CDR3, is SQTIHQWPATLVQPVGSPLSLECTVEGTSNPNLYWYRQAAGRGLQLLFYSVGIGQISSEVPQNLSASRPQDRQFILSSKKLLLSDSGFYLCAWINRPISGNTIYFGEGSWLTVV.

This sequence joins TRBV7-2 and TRBJ2-1, with TRBD2 matching 10 bases. The germline CDR1 and CDR2 sequences are SGHTA and FQGNSA. The CDR3 totals 15 residues. V shed 1 base, J shed 8 bases, and the junction held 5 bases outside the gene matches. CDR3 region: CASSLGLAGAYEQFF. CDR3 sequence (DNA): TGTGCCAGCAGCTTAGGCCTAGCGGGAGCCTATGAGCAGTTCTTC.

V usage is TRBV27 and J usage is TRBJ1-1; 8 bases map to TRBD1. V trimming: 7 bases; J trimming: 1 base; junction bases outside the gene matches: 2. The CDR3 runs 13 residues. Germline V CDR1 and CDR2: MNHEY, SMNVEV (reference sequence). The CDR3 coding sequence is TGTGCCAGCACTGGGACAGGGAACACTGAAGCTTTCTTT. It is translated as CASTGTGNTEAFF.

The genes are TRBV18 and TRBJ2-2, with D perhaps matching TRBD2 (5 bases). This CDR3 spans 16 amino acids. V was clipped by 3 bases and J by 0 bases, with 11 bases between them. Looked up from germline, CDR1 is KGHSH and CDR2 is LQKENI. The CDR3: CASSPETGANTGELFF. CDR3 bases: TGTGCCAGCTCACCGGAAACCGGGGCGAACACCGGGGAGCTGTTTTTT.

Details on this clone: The identical CDR3 is also encoded by other nucleotide sequences in the sample. The chain couples TRBV27 to TRBJ1-1, with no clear D. CDR1 is MNHEY, CDR2 SMNVEV, per germline (reference sequence). The CDR3 loop spans 13 amino acids. V gave up 3 bases and J gave up 0 bases, with 5 bases separating them. The CDR3 is CASSLSMNTEAFF. CDR3 nucleotide sequence: TGTGCCAGCAGTTTGTCGATGAACACTGAAGCTTTCTTT.

V and J are TRBV6-5 and TRBJ2-3; 8 nucleotides line up with TRBD1. Trimming cost V 5 bases and J 4 bases; bases outside gene matches: 8. The V gene's germline CDR1 is MNHEY and CDR2 SVGAGI. CDR3 size: 15 residues. This CDR3 is CASSGPPTGADTQYF. CDR3 nucleotides: TGTGCCAGCAGTGGTCCGCCGACAGGGGCAGATACGCAGTATTTT.

The chain couples TRBV4-2 to TRBJ2-1; D is possibly TRBD2 (6 bases). V was pared by 4 bases and J by 5 bases, with 15 bases between. CDR3 length: 15 residues. CDR1 and CDR2 (germline): LGHNA, YNFKEQ. Here the CDR3 DNA reads TGTGCCAGCAGCCCCATCTCCGGACTACACAATGAGCAGTTCTTC. Protein product: CASSPISGLHNEQFF.

The chain uses TRBV7-2 and TRBJ2-3; 9 nucleotides line up with TRBD2. Germline V gives CDR1 SGHTA, CDR2 FQGNSA. J lost 6 bases, V lost 1 base, and 11 bases had no gene match. The CDR3 contains 17 residues. CDR3 amino acids: CASSLDPAGGEGDTQYF. Here the CDR3 DNA reads TGTGCCAGCAGCTTAGATCCGGCGGGAGGGGAGGGGGATACGCAGTATTTT.

The V gene is TRBV27, the J gene TRBJ2-5; D possibly corresponds to TRBD1 (6 bases). The J call is in doubt because the DNA end fits TRBJ2-7 better. Germline CDR1 and CDR2: MNHEY and SMNVEV (reference sequence). The CDR3 sequence is 12 residues long. The CDR3: CASGFTGYEQYF. CDR3 coding DNA: TGTGCCAGCGGATTTACAGGGTACGAGCAGTACTTC.

The J gene is TRBJ1-1, the V gene TRBV7-9; no clear D. Germline lookup yields CDR1 SEHNR and CDR2 FQNEAQ (reference sequence). This CDR3 spans 12 amino acids. V lost 3 bases and J 8 bases, leaving 10 bases between the germline ends. The CDR3 sequence: CASSLEGGEAFF. The DNA of the CDR3 is TGTGCCAGCAGCTTGGAGGGAGGGGAAGCTTTCTTT.

The chain joins TRBV2 to TRBJ2-5; 11 bases line up with TRBD2. The CDR3 runs to 18 residues. Germline loops: CDR1 SNHLY, CDR2 FYNNEI. V shed 0 bases, J shed 2 bases, and the junction held 8 bases outside the gene matches. The CDR3 DNA is TGTGCCAGCAGTGAAGCGCTACTAGCGGGGGTGGCTCAAGAGACCCAGTACTTC. Translating gives CASSEALLAGVAQETQYF.

The chain joins TRBV30 to TRBJ1-2; TRBD1 aligns across 12 bases. The junction had 10 bases not matched to a gene; V was cut back by 0 bases and J by 5 bases. The CDR3 spans 17 residues. Germline CDR1 is GTSNPN and CDR2 is SVGIG (reference sequence). The CDR3 bases are TGTGCCTGGAGTGTATGGCCGGGACAGGGGGCGCGTTATGGCTACACCTTC. Protein: CAWSVWPGQGARYGYTF.

The CDR3 sequence: CASSLVSPYEQGAGYGYTF. CDR3 nucleotides: TGTGCCAGCAGCTTAGTATCCCCTTACGAACAGGGGGCTGGCTATGGCTACACCTTC. The V and J genes are TRBV11-2 and TRBJ1-2, with 9 bases matching TRBD1. The CDR3 covers 19 residues. Germline V gene data show CDR1 as SGHAT and CDR2 as FQNNGV. The V gene end was trimmed by 1 base and the J gene end by 4 bases; junction bases not matched to a gene: 16.

V is TRBV30 and J is TRBJ1-1; 7 nucleotides align to TRBD1. CDR3 size: 14 residues. V lost 3 bases, J lost 6 bases, and 10 bases stayed unmatched. The germline gives CDR1 GTSNPN, CDR2 SVGIG (reference sequence). The CDR3: CAWSLTQGGAEAFF. CDR3 bases: TGTGCCTGGAGCCTTACTCAGGGGGGGGCTGAAGCTTTCTTT.

The chain employs TRBV6-6 and TRBJ2-7, with D possibly being TRBD2 (6 bases). The CDR3 extends over 14 amino acids. Germline CDR1 and CDR2: MNHNY and SVGAGI (reference sequence). With 3 bases removed from V and 3 bases from J, the gap between germline ends came to 12 bases. In nucleotides, the CDR3 is TGTGCCAGCAGTTATACGGGAGCGATCTACGAGCAGTACTTC. This gives the protein CASSYTGAIYEQYF.

The chain is built from TRBV4-1 and TRBJ2-7, with D tentatively TRBD1 or TRBD2 (6 bases each). The germline V gene encodes CDR1 MGHRA and CDR2 YSYEKL. V lost 2 bases and J 3 bases, leaving 14 bases between the germline ends. This CDR3 spans 15 amino acids. The CDR3 DNA reads TGCGCCAGCAGCCAATTAGGGGGGACACTCTACGAGCAGTACTTC. Its protein product is CASSQLGGTLYEQYF.